Sequencing of this T cell receptor beta chain was carried out in a study of T cell responses to AZD1222 COVID-19 vaccine. Findings of the study overall: In the spike-specific TCR repertoire, nearly half reportedly target unmutated variant regions. The donors showed a predominance of white British ancestry and of females, with possible underestimation of clonal diversity.

On this clone: Its cognate antigen is unknown.

Germline-derived CDR1 and CDR2 are MDHEN and SYDVKM. The CDR3 is made up of 14 amino acids. With V trimmed by 6 bases and J by 5 bases, 8 bases remained unmatched. The table came from immunoSEQ multiplex PCR; TCRdb's copy has only in-frame clones and leaves some out. The data hold fewer than 120,000 clones, with roughly 90% observed a single time. The sample in question was peripheral blood, obtained 28 days after the second AZD1222 dose. The gene calls are TRBV28 and TRBJ1-2, with 8 bases that match TRBD1. This receptor was taken from an adult who received the AZD1222 COVID-19 vaccine. The CDR3 DNA sequence: TGTGCCAGCAGCTCCGGACAGGGAACTTATGGCTACACCTTC. Protein sequence: CASSSGQGTYGYTF.